A single sample gave rise to the 9 T cell receptor beta chains below, sequenced in a study of T cells in Graves' hyperthyroidism and ophthalmopathy. The TCR beta CDR3 regions underwent amplification using RNA transcripts as the source. With the HTBI primer set, the TCR CDR3 went through a first round of RT-PCR. TCRdb re-derived calls from the multiplex PCR reads in MiXCR, one entry per CDR3 protein. In the table there are roughly 170,000 distinct CDR3 sequences, about 9% of which are singletons. The specimen sequenced was blood. All receptors come from a woman under 30 with Graves' hyperthyroidism that later progressed to Graves' ophthalmopathy.

This clonotype was observed many times. CDR3 DNA sequence: TGTGCCAGCAGTGAAAGGGCTACAGGGAGTGTTAAGGCCAAAAACATTCAGTACTTC. It specifies CASSERATGSVKAKNIQYF. The V gene is TRBV2, the J gene TRBJ2-4; possibly TRBD1 for D (6 bases). The CDR3 extends over 19 amino acids. Trimming took off 2 bases at V and 1 base at J, with 21 bases between the two ends. Germline V gives CDR1 SNHLY, CDR2 FYNNEI.

This clonotype was counted many times. The rearrangement uses TRBV27 and TRBJ2-2; TRBD1 agrees at 10 bases. Germline CDR1 and CDR2: MNHEY and SMNVEV (reference sequence). The CDR3 length is 15 residues. V was clipped by 5 bases and J by 4 bases; unmatched bases: 4. The CDR3 DNA is TGTGCCAGCAGTAGGACAGGGGGAAGCACCGGGGAGCTGTTTTTT. Protein: CASSRTGGSTGELFF.

Ten or more counts support this clonotype. The rearrangement links TRBV14 to TRBJ1-1; D perhaps matches TRBD1 (6 bases). V gave up 3 bases and J gave up 5 bases, with 28 bases separating them. The CDR3 is 19 residues long. Germline V gene data show CDR1 as SGHDN and CDR2 as FVKESK. In DNA form, the CDR3 reads TGTGCCAGCAGCCATCGCCTAGCACCAGGGGCCTCGGGGGGAACTGAAGCTTTCTTT. Amino acids: CASSHRLAPGASGGTEAFF.

Comment on this clonotype: This may stem from a read error, because a much larger clone lies one nucleotide away. The CDR3 ends on some other residue instead of the conserved phenylalanine or tryptophan, so this is likely a read error. The CDR3, as DNA: TGCGCCAGAAGACTACTTCTACCCTCCTACGAGCAGTACCTC. Protein sequence: CARRLLLPSYEQYL. The chain links TRBV10-2 to TRBJ2-7; tentative D call: TRBD2 (5 bases). The CDR3 sequence is 14 residues long. Trimming took off 9 bases at V and 0 bases at J, with 15 bases between the two ends. From germline, CDR1 is WSHSY and CDR2 SAAADI.

As concerns this clonotype: This clone may be a read error of a much larger clone one base away. The CDR3 nucleotides read TGCGCCAACAGCGCGACACCATTAGCGAGAACGGGAGAGACCCAGTACTTC. It yields the protein CANSATPLARTGETQYF. V gene TRBV5-1 combines with J gene TRBJ2-5, with D tentatively TRBD2 (5 bases). Germline loops: CDR1 SGHRS, CDR2 YFSETQ. The CDR3 totals 17 residues.

About this clonotype: A single base separates this from a much larger clone, so it may be a read error. This chain uses TRBV3-1 with TRBJ1-3; D gene ambiguous. The V gene's germline CDR1 is LGHDT and CDR2 YNNKEL (reference sequence). This CDR3 has 15 residues. V lost 8 bases to trimming and J lost 0 bases, with 14 bases between them. DNA for the CDR3: TGTGCCAGCGGCGGAGGGCGTGTCTCTGGAAACACCATATATTTT. Residues: CASGGGRVSGNTIYF.

This clonotype was detected ten times or more. CDR3 sequence (DNA): TGTGCCAGCCGAGTGACTAGCGGGAGAGTGTATTTT. Translated, it gives CASRVTSGRVYF. The chain uses TRBV12-3 or TRBV12-4 and TRBJ2-3; 12 bases agree with TRBD2. The junction had 8 bases not matched to a gene; V was cut back by 8 bases and J by 14 bases. The CDR3 spans 12 residues.

This clonotype was found many times. This chain joins TRBV28 and TRBJ2-5; D unclear. This CDR3 region has 14 residues. Germline assignment: CDR1 MDHEN and CDR2 SYDVKM. V lost 2 bases and J lost 3, with 10 bases in between. Here the CDR3 DNA reads TGTGCCAGCAGTTTAATCTGGGCAAAAGAGACCCAGTACTTC. Translation gives CASSLIWAKETQYF.

At least ten counts were recorded for this clonotype. The chain couples TRBV7-8 to TRBJ2-3, with TRBD1 identical over 7 bases. Looked up from germline, CDR1 is SGHVS and CDR2 is FQNEAQ. This CDR3 has 14 residues. J gave up 2 bases and V 6 bases, and 5 bases lay outside the gene matches. Here the CDR3 DNA reads TGTGCCAGCAGTTTCGGGACAGTCACAGATACGCAGTATTTT. Residues: CASSFGTVTDTQYF.